Below are 8 T cell receptor beta chains sequenced from a single sample in a study of shared clonotypes between healthy human individuals. Clones were sequenced by immunoSEQ multiplex PCR, and TCRdb holds only the in-frame ones, with some missing. Here the sample spans 90,000 to 120,000 clones, 67% being singletons. The sample taken for sequencing was memory CD8+ T cells sorted from blood. Subset specified: CD45RO+ cells pooled with CCR7-negative TemRA cells. These receptors all stem from a woman in her twenties or thirties in good health.

The rearrangement links TRBV5-1 to TRBJ1-1; TRBD1 is a possible D gene (6 bases). Germline-derived CDR1 and CDR2 are SGHRS and YFSETQ. V lost 4 bases and J 1 base, leaving 14 bases between the germline ends. The CDR3 spans 15 residues. Written as DNA, the CDR3 is TGCGCCAGCAGCAAATCCGGGACAACGAACACTGAAGCTTTCTTT. It translates to CASSKSGTTNTEAFF.

The rearrangement links TRBV5-1 to TRBJ2-7; D gene ambiguous. Germline V gives CDR1 SGHRS, CDR2 YFSETQ. CDR3 length equals 16 residues. Trimming took off 0 bases at V and 4 bases at J, with 17 bases between the two ends. The CDR3: CASSLVIGVAEYEQYF. For the CDR3, the DNA is TGCGCCAGCAGCTTGGTTATCGGAGTAGCTGAGTACGAGCAGTACTTC.

This chain joins TRBV27 and TRBJ1-3; no definite D call. Trimming removed 2 bases from V and 0 bases from J, with 5 bases in between. The CDR3 has 14 amino acids. Germline V gene lookup returns CDR1 MNHEY and CDR2 SMNVEV (reference sequence). The CDR3 nucleotides read TGTGCCAGCAGTTTAGGCCACTCTGGAAACACCATATATTTT. Translation gives CASSLGHSGNTIYF.

The chain carries TRBV5-6 and TRBJ1-4; D uncertain. Trimming stripped 2 bases from V and 7 bases from J, with 12 bases between. From germline, CDR1 is SGHDT and CDR2 YYEEEE. The CDR3 totals 14 residues. Written as DNA, the CDR3 is TGTGCCAGCAGCTTAACTAGTAGAACTGAAAAACTGTTTTTT. Its protein product is CASSLTSRTEKLFF.

The gene calls are TRBV9 and TRBJ2-1, with no clear D. The CDR3 runs to 14 residues. Germline V gives CDR1 SGDLS, CDR2 YYNGEE. The V end was cut by 0 bases, the J end by 2 bases, with 6 bases between. In nucleotides, the CDR3 is TGTGCCAGCAGCGTAGGGGGAACCTACAATGAGCAGTTCTTC. As protein: CASSVGGTYNEQFF.

The chain couples TRBV13 to TRBJ2-7; D remains ambiguous. The V gene's germline CDR1 is PRHDT and CDR2 FYEKMQ (reference sequence). Trimming took 1 base from V and 4 from J, leaving 5 bases between them. The CDR3 has 12 residues. For the CDR3, the DNA is TGTGCCAGCAGCTTAGCCGGGTACGAGCAGTACTTC. Its protein product is CASSLAGYEQYF.

V and J are TRBV18 and TRBJ1-2, with D possibly TRBD1 on 5 matching bases. CDR1 and CDR2 from the germline V gene are KGHSH and LQKENI. V was pared by 3 bases and J by 4 bases, with 9 bases between. The CDR3 is 13 amino acids. CDR3 DNA: TGTGCCAGCTCACCGGCGACAGCCTATGGCTACACCTTC. Residues: CASSPATAYGYTF. Full variable domain (outside the CDR3, taken from reference TRBV18 and TRBJ1-2): NAGVMQNPRHLVRRRGQEARLRCSPMKGHSHVYWYRQLPEEGLKFMVYLQKENIIDESGMPKERFSAEFPKEGPSILRIQQVVRGDSAAYFCASSPATAYGYTFGSGTRLTVV.

The chain has TRBV4-1 and TRBJ2-2; the D is unclear. Germline V gene sequence: CDR1 MGHRA, CDR2 YSYEKL. This CDR3 is built from 13 residues. V lost 10 bases and J lost 0, with 9 bases in between. The CDR3 reads CAIQETNTGELFF. The CDR3 DNA reads TGCGCCATCCAGGAGACGAACACCGGGGAGCTGTTTTTT.